These 25 T cell receptor beta chains were sequenced from one sample in a study of blood T cell repertoires in COVID-19. Some clones are missing from TCRdb's copy, which holds only in-frame ones; the method was immunoSEQ multiplex PCR. The sample lists under 450,000 clones, over 75% occurring once. The sequenced sample was PBMCs or T cells enriched from blood (not recorded which). These receptors came from a woman in her thirties who had recovered from COVID-19.

The V gene is TRBV4-2, the J gene TRBJ1-1; maybe TRBD1 (6 bases). The V end lost 0 bases, the J end lost 11 bases, and 16 bases lay between the germline ends. CDR1 and CDR2 from the germline V gene are LGHNA and YNFKEQ. The CDR3 is made up of 14 amino acids. The CDR3 here is CASSQERIHRDAFF. For the CDR3, the DNA is TGTGCCAGCAGCCAAGAAAGGATTCACAGGGATGCTTTCTTT.

This sequence joins TRBV9 and TRBJ2-2, with D maybe TRBD2 (6 bases). In germline, CDR1 is SGDLS, CDR2 YYNGEE. Trimming left V 4 bases short and J 1 base short, with 14 bases between. The CDR3 spans 16 residues. The DNA for the CDR3 is TGTGCCAGCAGCCCCCATTTGGGGGGGAACACCGGGGAGCTGTTTTTT. It specifies CASSPHLGGNTGELFF. Complete variable domain (other parts from reference TRBV9 and TRBJ2-2): DSGVTQTPKHLITATGQRVTLRCSPRSGDLSVYWYQQSLDQGLQFLIQYYNGEERAKGNILERFSAQQFPDLHSELNLSSLELGDSALYFCASSPHLGGNTGELFFGEGSRLTVL.

This clone appeared a few times. The chain combines TRBV28 with TRBJ1-5; 8 bases line up with TRBD1. The trim removed 7 bases at V and 1 base at J, leaving 3 bases unmatched. The CDR3 runs 14 residues. Per germline, CDR1 MDHEN and CDR2 SYDVKM. CDR3 DNA: TGTGCCAGCATTACAGGGGGGAGCAATCAGCCCCAGCATTTT. Translated: CASITGGSNQPQHF.

This chain links TRBV7-9 with TRBJ1-1; 10 nucleotides line up with TRBD1. Germline V lookup: CDR1 SEHNR, CDR2 FQNEAQ (reference sequence). This CDR3 has 14 amino acids. The V segment lost 5 bases and the J segment 8 bases; nucleotides outside the gene matches: 8. CDR3 nucleotide sequence: TGTGCCAGCAGCCACGACAGGGGGCAGTCGGAAGCTTTCTTT. Translation: CASSHDRGQSEAFF.

The rearrangement links TRBV15 to TRBJ2-7, with 7 bases matching TRBD1. CDR1 LNHNV and CDR2 YYDKDF come from the germline V gene (reference sequence). The CDR3 extends over 14 amino acids. V lost 3 bases, J lost 3 bases, and 5 bases stayed unmatched. CDR3 sequence: CATSSTGAGYEQYF. The DNA of the CDR3 is TGTGCCACCAGCAGTACAGGGGCCGGCTACGAGCAGTACTTC.

The CDR3, as DNA: TGCGCCAGCAGCTTGGACGGGAGGGCCAATGAGCAGTTCTTC. This sequence encodes CASSLDGRANEQFF. This chain connects TRBV5-1 to TRBJ2-1, with 8 bases lining up with TRBD2. The CDR3 extends over 14 amino acids. V dropped 0 bases and J dropped 6; count of bases not matched to a gene: 2. Germline CDR1 SGHRS, CDR2 YFSETQ.

This clone was seen a handful of times. This rearrangement joins TRBV15 to TRBJ1-4; weak D call: TRBD1 (5 bases). V lost 3 bases and J 1 base, leaving 6 bases between the germline ends. Germline V gives CDR1 LNHNV, CDR2 YYDKDF (reference sequence). This CDR3 is built from 14 residues. The CDR3 DNA reads as TGTGCCACCAGCAGGGACATAACTAATGAAAAACTGTTTTTT. Translated, it gives CATSRDITNEKLFF. Complete variable domain (other parts from reference TRBV15 and TRBJ1-4): DAMVIQNPRYQVTQFGKPVTLSCSQTLNHNVMYWYQQKSSQAPKLLFHYYDKDFNNEADTPDNFQSRRPNTSFCFLDIRSPGLGDTAMYLCATSRDITNEKLFFGSGTQLSVL.

J is TRBJ2-5 and V is TRBV7-2; 13 bases fit TRBD2. CDR1 and CDR2 from the germline V gene are SGHTA and FQGNSA. CDR3 length: 17 amino acids. With V trimmed by 6 bases and J by 3 bases, 10 bases remained unmatched. CDR3 nucleotides: TGTGCCAGCAGGCGGACTAGCGGGAGATACTCCGAAGAGACCCAGTACTTC. Protein: CASRRTSGRYSEETQYF.

This sequence joins TRBV20-1 and TRBJ1-1, with D unclear. Looked up from germline, CDR1 is DFQATT and CDR2 is SNEGSKA (reference sequence). Trimming took 3 bases from V and 5 from J, leaving 13 bases between them. This CDR3 comprises 13 residues. CDR3 in DNA: TGCAGTGCTAGTCGGACTTTTGGAACTGAAGCTTTCTTT. Translation: CSASRTFGTEAFF.

This clone appeared once. The chain links TRBV4-1 to TRBJ1-5, with D possibly being TRBD1 (6 bases). V was pared by 0 bases and J by 0 bases, with 15 bases between. Germline CDR1 reads MGHRA; CDR2 reads YSYEKL. This CDR3 region has 18 residues. CDR3 loop: CASSQDLLRGYSNQPQHF. The CDR3 region has the DNA TGCGCCAGCAGCCAAGACCTCCTAAGGGGGTATAGCAATCAGCCCCAGCATTTT.

The V and J genes are TRBV7-3 and TRBJ2-1; D uncertain. The CDR3 extends over 15 amino acids. V was clipped by 1 base and J by 4 bases, with 11 bases between them. Germline V lookup: CDR1 SGHTA, CDR2 FQGTGA. In nucleotides, the CDR3 is TGTGCCAGCAGCTTAAATGTTGCACTATACAATGAGCAGTTCTTC. Protein sequence: CASSLNVALYNEQFF.

In its sample, this clone was seen once. The gene calls are TRBV29-1 and TRBJ2-3, with TRBD1 matching 7 bases. After removal of 2 bases from V and 2 bases from J, the junction contained 7 bases not matched to a gene. The CDR3 consists of 15 residues. CDR1 is SQVTM, CDR2 ANQGSEA, per germline. As DNA, the CDR3 is TGCAGCGTTGAAATAAGGGGGCTCAACACAGATACGCAGTATTTT. Encoded protein: CSVEIRGLNTDTQYF.

This clone has just a few counts. The gene calls are TRBV7-8 and TRBJ1-6; D not certain. Trimming stripped 3 bases from V and 5 bases from J, with 11 bases between. Germline CDR1 is SGHVS and CDR2 is FQNEAQ. The CDR3 extends over 15 amino acids. The CDR3: CASSFSVGDNSPLHF. CDR3 nucleotides: TGTGCCAGCAGCTTTAGTGTGGGCGATAATTCACCCCTCCACTTT.

This clone was recorded only once. The rearrangement joins TRBV18 to TRBJ1-6, with TRBD1 identical over 9 bases. With V trimmed by 2 bases and J by 8 bases, 10 bases remained unmatched. The CDR3 totals 17 residues. Germline assignment: CDR1 KGHSH and CDR2 LQKENI. CDR3 nucleotides: TGTGCCAGCTCACCATACGGGACAGGGAATTCCGATTCACCCCTCCACTTT. Translating it yields CASSPYGTGNSDSPLHF.

This rearrangement joins TRBV19 to TRBJ1-2; D possibly corresponds to TRBD1 (6 bases). V was trimmed by 4 bases and J by 2 bases, leaving 26 bases between them. The CDR3 loop spans 19 amino acids. Germline assignment: CDR1 LNHDA and CDR2 SQIVND (reference sequence). The DNA for the CDR3 is TGTGCCAGTAGTAGAACAGGGCTAGGAGATGCCTCCTTCAACTATGGCTACACCTTC. This codes for CASSRTGLGDASFNYGYTF.

CDR3 nucleotide sequence: TGTGCCAGCAGCTTAGTTGGTCGCAGGGGGAATTCACCCCTCCACTTT. Its translation is CASSLVGRRGNSPLHF. The chain combines TRBV7-9 with TRBJ1-6, with 7 bases lining up with TRBD1. The CDR3 covers 16 residues. V was clipped by 1 base and J by 7 bases; unmatched bases: 7. The V gene's germline CDR1 is SEHNR and CDR2 FQNEAQ (reference sequence).

This clone was recorded a few times. The genes are TRBV5-4 and TRBJ1-6, with 10 nucleotides matching TRBD1. After removal of 3 bases from V and 8 bases from J, the junction contained 2 bases not matched to a gene. Per the germline V gene, CDR1 is SGHNT and CDR2 is YYREEE (reference sequence). The CDR3 has 14 residues. The CDR3 DNA reads as TGTGCCAGCAGCTCCGACAGGGGGCATTCACCCCTCCACTTT. Translating gives CASSSDRGHSPLHF.

In this sample, this clone turned up a few times. This chain connects TRBV5-1 to TRBJ2-7; 8 nucleotides agree with TRBD1. Germline loops: CDR1 SGHRS, CDR2 YFSETQ. The V segment lost 3 bases and the J segment 5 bases; nucleotides outside the gene matches: 7. The CDR3 length is 14 residues. The CDR3 sequence: CASSSWRGQDEQYF. The CDR3 bases are TGCGCCAGCAGCTCCTGGCGGGGACAGGACGAGCAGTACTTC.

The V and J genes are TRBV7-9 and TRBJ2-6; TRBD2 is a possible D gene (5 bases). This CDR3 has 17 residues. CDR1 is SEHNR and CDR2 is FQNEAQ in the germline V gene (reference sequence). The V end was cut by 3 bases, the J end by 0 bases, with 12 bases between. The DNA of the CDR3 is TGTGCCAGCAGCTTGCCGGACTCGAGCTCTGGGGCCAACGTCCTGACTTTC. Protein sequence: CASSLPDSSSGANVLTF.

The chain recombines TRBV21-1 with TRBJ1-5; TRBD1 is taken as the D call from the table, unchecked against the DNA. TRBV21-1 is a documented pseudogene. The CDR3 spans 15 residues. CDR3 sequence reads: CASRTGQGSNQPQHF. The CDR3 DNA reads as TGTGCCAGCAGGACAGGGCAGGGAAGCAATCAGCCCCAGCATTTT.

This clone was counted once. J is TRBJ1-5 and V is TRBV27; 8 bases agree with TRBD1. The CDR3 has 15 amino acids. Trimming at V came to 6 bases and at J to 6 bases, leaving 10 bases not matched to a gene. CDR1 and CDR2 from the germline V gene are MNHEY and SMNVEV (reference sequence). The CDR3 region has the DNA TGTGCCAGCAGCCCCGGACAGGGCTTTGGTCAGCCCCAGCATTTT. It is translated as CASSPGQGFGQPQHF.

This CDR3 reads CACSIGPGANVLTF. The CDR3 nucleotides read TGTGCCTGCTCCATTGGCCCTGGGGCCAACGTCCTGACTTTC. V and J are TRBV6-4 and TRBJ2-6; D is undetermined. The CDR3 is 14 amino acids. The V end lost 11 bases, the J end lost 2 bases, and 13 bases lay between the germline ends. The germline CDR1 and CDR2 sequences are MRHNA and SNTAGT.

The V gene is TRBV5-1, the J gene TRBJ1-1; tentatively, D is TRBD1 (5 bases). The CDR3 has 12 residues. CDR1 is SGHRS, CDR2 YFSETQ, per germline. Trimming stripped 3 bases from V and 3 bases from J, with 6 bases between. This chain's CDR3 is CASSWGDTEAFF. The CDR3 DNA follows: TGCGCCAGCAGCTGGGGGGACACTGAAGCTTTCTTT.

The table lists this clone with a few counts. This chain uses TRBV5-1 with TRBJ2-2; a weak D match, TRBD2 (6 bases). The germline V gene encodes CDR1 SGHRS and CDR2 YFSETQ. The CDR3 extends over 19 amino acids. Trimming left V 3 bases short and J 0 bases short, with 21 bases between. CDR3 loop: CASSWPLNSGSANTGELFF. The DNA of the CDR3 is TGCGCCAGCAGCTGGCCCCTGAATTCCGGGAGCGCGAACACCGGGGAGCTGTTTTTT.

This clone has a single count. The chain couples TRBV30 to TRBJ1-4; D is undetermined. The CDR3 consists of 14 residues. Germline CDR1 GTSNPN, CDR2 SVGIG (reference sequence). V was shortened by 4 bases and J by 5 bases, with 14 bases between the two germline ends. CDR3 DNA sequence: TGTGCCTGGACCCGACCCGGAGGCAATGAAAAACTGTTTTTT. It codes for CAWTRPGGNEKLFF. Based on the CDR3 plus reference TRBV30 and TRBJ1-4, the full variable domain is SQTIHQWPATLVQPVGSPLSLECTVEGTSNPNLYWYRQAAGRGLQLLFYSVGIGQISSEVPQNLSASRPQDRQFILSSKKLLLSDSGFYLCAWTRPGGNEKLFFGSGTQLSVL.